This TCR beta chain was identified in a study of T cell responses to AZD1222 COVID-19 vaccine. Regarding the study as a whole: Spike-specific TCR breadth and depth rose after two AZD1222 doses. Clonal diversity may have been underestimated in mostly white British donors. Spike was spanned by vaccine-associated CD4 TCRs, with dominance at 160-218 and 743-854. Baseline seropositivity occurred in only a handful of AZD1222 recipients.

A note on this clone: What it recognizes is unknown.

Profiling relied on immunoSEQ multiplex PCR, and the TCRdb table lists in-frame clones only, not all of them. This sample has about 120,000 clones, with 80% to 90% found just once. The CDR3 has 14 residues. J gave up 6 bases and V 5 bases, and 10 bases lay outside the gene matches. Looked up from germline, CDR1 is SGHNT and CDR2 is YENEEA. The clonotype comes from an adult in good health. The chain employs TRBV11-3 and TRBJ2-7, with TRBD1 matching 7 bases. The specimen was peripheral blood, collected on day 0 of AZD1222 vaccination. The CDR3 coding sequence is TGTGCCAGCAGCCCGCGACAGGGCTTGGGCGAGCAGTACTTC. This sequence encodes CASSPRQGLGEQYF.